This T cell receptor beta chain came from a study of CXCR3-negative and CXCR3-positive naive CD8 T cells. TRB cDNA was prepared as libraries by UMI-labeled 5' RACE. TCRdb reanalyzed the 5' RACE reads, giving one entry per CDR3 protein sequence and no DNA. The listing records tens of thousands of distinct CDR3 sequences. Remarks on this clonotype: Its target is unknown.

General study findings and limits: TRB CDR3 properties were used to infer TCR strength, and surface CD5 was comparable between naive subsets. TRBV-TRBJ usage was similar across naive CXCR3 subsets but distinct in memory cells. Both naive subsets showed comparably high diversity, and memory CD8+ cells showed much lower diversity.

Germline CDR1 reads MDHEN; CDR2 reads SYDVKM. There are 14 residues in the CDR3. A CD45RO-CCR7+CD27+CD95- profile was what naive CD8+ T cells displayed. The TCR sequence derives from a human donor in good health. Some clones in this sample may be carry-over from other donors' samples. J is TRBJ1-5 and V is TRBV28. The material sequenced was naive CXCR3- CD8+ T cells from blood. This sample's subset: CD45RO-CCR7+CD27+CD95- naive CD8+ T cells lacking CXCR3 (TNR3-). The CDR3 reads CASSFSWDNQPQHF.